The next 11 T cell receptor beta chains were all read from a single sample in a study of CD8 T cells in ankylosing spondylitis. From the 5' RACE reads, TCRdb called clonotypes with MiXCR, one entry per CDR3 protein. The table lists around 230,000 distinct CDR3 sequences, 8% to 9.5% of them singletons, with approximately 6.2% in the top ten. The sequencing sample was made of blood, either unsorted or a sorted T cell fraction (not recorded which). The receptor set was obtained from a male donor with ankylosing spondylitis or in good health (not recorded which).

The chain combines TRBV5-4 with TRBJ2-7; 7 nucleotides line up with TRBD1. V gave up 0 bases and J gave up 0 bases; unmatched junction bases: 3. Germline V gene lookup returns CDR1 SGHNT and CDR2 YYREEE (reference sequence). CDR3 size: 15 residues. CDR3 nucleotides: TGTGCCAGCAGCTTGGGACAGGGCTTCTCCTACGAGCAGTACTTC. Residues: CASSLGQGFSYEQYF.

In its sample, this clonotype was seen many times. The J gene is TRBJ2-3, the V gene TRBV5-6, with 7 bases matching TRBD1. This CDR3 contains 16 residues. V was clipped by 4 bases and J by 0 bases; unmatched bases: 8. The V gene's germline CDR1 is SGHDT and CDR2 YYEEEE. CDR3 sequence: CASSRGTATSTDTQYF. The CDR3 nucleotides read TGTGCCAGCAGCCGTGGGACAGCAACTAGCACAGATACGCAGTATTTT.

The sample holds many counts of this clonotype. The chain recombines TRBV12-3 or TRBV12-4 with TRBJ1-1; 8 bases line up with TRBD1. V was pared by 4 bases and J by 1 base, with 5 bases of the junction left unmatched. This CDR3 is 15 amino acids long. The CDR3 coding sequence is TGTGCCAGCAGTTCGCCGGGACAGGAGAACACTGAAGCTTTCTTT. Amino acids: CASSSPGQENTEAFF.

The chain uses TRBV5-1 and TRBJ2-3, with 8 bases fitting TRBD2. The germline gives CDR1 SGHRS, CDR2 YFSETQ. Germline trimming cut 7 bases from V and 4 bases from J; bases unmatched to any gene: 8. The CDR3 length is 14 residues. CDR3 in amino acids: CASAFPGGPDTQYF. The DNA for the CDR3 is TGCGCCAGCGCATTCCCGGGGGGGCCAGATACGCAGTATTTT. Full variable domain (missing parts from reference TRBV5-1 and TRBJ2-3): KAGVTQTPRYLIKTRGQQVTLSCSPISGHRSVSWYQQTPGQGLQFLFEYFSETQRNKGNFPGRFSGRQFSNSRSEMNVSTLELGDSALYLCASAFPGGPDTQYFGPGTRLTVL.

This clonotype has more than one count but fewer than ten. V gene TRBV7-9 combines with J gene TRBJ2-1; 8 bases map to TRBD1. The V gene end was trimmed by 5 bases and the J gene end by 4 bases; junction bases not matched to a gene: 13. The germline V gene has CDR1 SEHNR and CDR2 FQNEAQ (reference sequence). The CDR3 covers 17 residues. The CDR3 spells CASSPGLGQEKYNEQFF. The CDR3 DNA is TGTGCCAGCAGCCCGGGATTGGGACAGGAAAAGTACAATGAGCAGTTCTTC.

The J gene is TRBJ2-1, the V gene TRBV11-1; 11 bases are shared with TRBD2. The CDR3 consists of 19 residues. Per the germline V gene, CDR1 is SGHAT and CDR2 is FQDESV (reference sequence). Trimming cost V 4 bases and J 7 bases; bases outside gene matches: 18. This chain's CDR3 is CASSYVGTSGLPGWNEQFF. In DNA form, the CDR3 reads TGTGCCAGCAGCTACGTCGGGACTAGCGGCCTACCTGGGTGGAATGAGCAGTTCTTC. Variable domain in full (rest from reference TRBV11-1 and TRBJ2-1): EAEVAQSPRYKITEKSQAVAFWCDPISGHATLYWYRQILGQGPELLVQFQDESVVDDSQLPKDRFSAERLKGVDSTLKIQPAELGDSAMYLCASSYVGTSGLPGWNEQFFGPGTRLTVL.

This clonotype was detected ten times or more. The chain employs TRBV5-1 and TRBJ1-1; D is uncertain. Germline values: CDR1 SGHRS, CDR2 YFSETQ. Trimming took off 4 bases at V and 4 bases at J, with 11 bases between the two ends. The CDR3 has 13 amino acids. As DNA, the CDR3 is TGCGCCAGCAGCCGAGACGTGGGCACTGAAGCTTTCTTT. This translates into CASSRDVGTEAFF.

This clonotype was found many times. The chain carries TRBV7-8 and TRBJ2-7; D possibly uses TRBD1 or TRBD2 (6 bases each). This CDR3 is built from 15 residues. Trimming left V 2 bases short and J 1 base short, with 12 bases between. Germline values: CDR1 SGHVS, CDR2 FQNEAQ. CDR3 nucleotides: TGTGCCAGCAGCTTAACCGGGGGCGGATCCTACGAGCAGTACTTC. It yields the protein CASSLTGGGSYEQYF. Combining the CDR3 with reference TRBV7-8 and TRBJ2-7 gives the whole variable domain GAGVSQSPRYKVAKRGQDVALRCDPISGHVSLFWYQQALGQGPEFLTYFQNEAQLDKSGLPSDRFFAERPEGSVSTLKIQRTQQEDSAVYLCASSLTGGGSYEQYFGPGTRLTVT.

In this sample, this clonotype turned up many times. The chain is built from TRBV29-1 and TRBJ2-1; 7 nucleotides align to TRBD2. Germline V gene sequence: CDR1 SQVTM, CDR2 ANQGSEA. Trimming at V came to 6 bases and at J to 5 bases, leaving 7 bases not matched to a gene. This CDR3 region has 13 residues. The CDR3 DNA sequence: TGCAGCGTGAGATGGGGAGGGGACAATGAGCAGTTCTTC. Encoded protein: CSVRWGGDNEQFF.

This clonotype was counted many times. The rearrangement uses TRBV7-2 and TRBJ2-3, with TRBD1 as a possible D gene (5 bases). Trimming stripped 5 bases from V and 6 bases from J, with 15 bases between. CDR1 and CDR2 from the germline V gene are SGHTA and FQGNSA. There are 14 residues in the CDR3. CDR3 bases: TGTGCCAGCAGCCCGGACATTCGTTTGGATACGCAGTATTTT. It yields the protein CASSPDIRLDTQYF.

This clonotype was detected a few times. V usage is TRBV3-1 and J usage is TRBJ1-2; the D is unclear. This CDR3 region has 12 residues. Trimming stripped 4 bases from V and 8 bases from J, with 11 bases between. Looked up from germline, CDR1 is LGHDT and CDR2 is YNNKEL (reference sequence). The CDR3 region is CASSRSGGGYTF. The CDR3 coding sequence is TGTGCCAGCAGCCGCAGTGGCGGGGGCTACACCTTC.